The 26 T cell receptor beta chains in this list originate from one sample, sequenced in a study of blood T cell repertoires in COVID-19. The table came from immunoSEQ multiplex PCR; TCRdb's copy has only in-frame clones and leaves some out. The table has 260,000 or so clones, 88% seen once. Sequencing used peripheral blood. These receptors were obtained from a human donor in a cohort sampled during active COVID-19.

V and J are TRBV7-2 and TRBJ2-5; TRBD1 matches at 7 bases. V lost 2 bases to trimming and J lost 2 bases; unmatched junction nucleotides: 5. Germline V gene lookup returns CDR1 SGHTA and CDR2 FQGNSA. The CDR3 covers 15 residues. CDR3 region: CASSLRGTAQETQYF. In DNA form, the CDR3 reads TGTGCCAGCAGCTTAAGAGGGACAGCTCAAGAGACCCAGTACTTC.

The table lists this clone with a count of one. The genes are TRBV4-3 and TRBJ1-1; 7 bases map to TRBD1. The CDR3 extends over 16 amino acids. The junction had 8 bases not matched to a gene; V was cut back by 1 base and J by 3 bases. Per the germline V gene, CDR1 is LGHNA and CDR2 is YSLEER. The chain's CDR3 is CASSQAQGGFHTEAFF. The CDR3 DNA reads TGCGCCAGCAGCCAAGCGCAGGGGGGATTTCACACTGAAGCTTTCTTT.

The V gene is TRBV5-6, the J gene TRBJ2-7; D unclear. CDR3 length equals 14 residues. V lost 0 bases and J 4 bases, leaving 11 bases between the germline ends. Per germline, CDR1 SGHDT and CDR2 YYEEEE. The CDR3 region is CASSLGHLLYEQYF. CDR3 coding DNA: TGTGCCAGCAGCTTGGGACACCTCCTTTACGAGCAGTACTTC.

The chain couples TRBV6-5 to TRBJ2-7, with 8 bases aligning to TRBD1. Germline CDR1 MNHEY, CDR2 SVGAGI. After removal of 0 bases from V and 0 bases from J, the junction contained 4 bases not matched to a gene. This CDR3 region has 16 residues. The CDR3 bases are TGTGCCAGCAGTTACTCCGGGGGACAGGTCTCCTACGAGCAGTACTTC. It codes for CASSYSGGQVSYEQYF.

The gene calls are TRBV7-9 and TRBJ1-4, with D possibly being TRBD1 (6 bases). V shed 5 bases and J shed 8 bases, with 21 bases lying between them. From germline, CDR1 is SEHNR and CDR2 FQNEAQ (reference sequence). CDR3 length equals 16 residues. This CDR3 reads CASSPRPRDKEEKLFF. In DNA form, the CDR3 reads TGTGCCAGCAGCCCCCGGCCCAGGGACAAGGAAGAAAAACTGTTTTTT.

The chain combines TRBV11-2 with TRBJ2-5, with 7 nucleotides matching TRBD1. The V gene's germline CDR1 is SGHAT and CDR2 FQNNGV. This CDR3 spans 15 amino acids. The V gene end was trimmed by 2 bases and the J gene end by 4 bases; junction bases not matched to a gene: 7. CDR3 region: CASSLSGRQGETQYF. The CDR3 DNA is TGTGCCAGCAGCTTATCCGGCAGACAGGGAGAGACCCAGTACTTC. The variable domain in full, completed from reference TRBV11-2 and TRBJ2-5, reads EAGVAQSPRYKIIEKRQSVAFWCNPISGHATLYWYQQILGQGPKLLIQFQNNGVVDDSQLPKDRFSAERLKGVDSTLKIQPAKLEDSAVYLCASSLSGRQGETQYFGPGTRLLVL.

The V gene is TRBV7-9, the J gene TRBJ2-7, with TRBD2 matching 7 bases. The CDR3 loop spans 15 amino acids. The germline V gene encodes CDR1 SEHNR and CDR2 FQNEAQ (reference sequence). V shed 0 bases and J 4 bases; nucleotides not matched to a gene: 6. The DNA of the CDR3 is TGTGCCAGCAGCTTAGCGCGGGGGACTGTTTACGAGCAGTACTTC. Residues: CASSLARGTVYEQYF.

V and J are TRBV6-5 and TRBJ2-7; D is unresolved. Germline V gene data show CDR1 as MNHEY and CDR2 as SVGAGI. This CDR3 contains 12 residues. With 8 bases removed from V and 9 bases from J, the gap between germline ends came to 17 bases. CDR3 sequence reads: CASSGSSVGQYF. The CDR3 nucleotides are TGTGCCAGCTCCGGGTCTTCCGTCGGGCAGTACTTC.

The chain uses TRBV7-3 and TRBJ2-5; 7 nucleotides match TRBD2. This CDR3 region has 14 residues. The germline V gene has CDR1 SGHTA and CDR2 FQGTGA. Germline trimming cut 5 bases from V and 3 bases from J; bases unmatched to any gene: 6. The CDR3 nucleotides read TGTGCCAGCAGCCCTCGGGGAGGGGAAGAGACCCAGTACTTC. The encoded protein is CASSPRGGEETQYF.

This sequence joins TRBV5-1 and TRBJ2-2; 7 nucleotides align to TRBD2. The germline gives CDR1 SGHRS, CDR2 YFSETQ. This CDR3 has 16 residues. The ends lost 0 bases at V and 2 bases at J; junction bases unmatched: 4. The CDR3 coding sequence is TGCGCCAGCAGCTTGGAACTAGCGCCTAACACCGGGGAGCTGTTTTTT. Its protein product is CASSLELAPNTGELFF.

The CDR3 DNA is TGTGCCAGCGCCAGGGGGACCGAAATCTATGGCTACACCTTC. Protein product: CASARGTEIYGYTF. The chain links TRBV6-5 to TRBJ1-2, with 7 bases matching TRBD1. V lost 8 bases to trimming and J lost 4 bases; unmatched junction nucleotides: 10. Germline lookup yields CDR1 MNHEY and CDR2 SVGAGI. The CDR3 has 14 amino acids.

The chain has TRBV5-6 and TRBJ1-2; D unclear. Germline CDR1 and CDR2: SGHDT and YYEEEE. CDR3 length: 14 amino acids. V was shortened by 0 bases and J by 4 bases, with 10 bases between the two germline ends. The CDR3 loop reads CASSLAQYSYGYTF. For the CDR3, the DNA is TGTGCCAGCAGCTTGGCCCAATACAGCTATGGCTACACCTTC.

V usage is TRBV28 and J usage is TRBJ2-1; D is uncertain. V shed 10 bases and J shed 2 bases, with 9 bases lying between them. CDR1 and CDR2 from the germline V gene are MDHEN and SYDVKM. The CDR3 is 12 residues long. The CDR3 bases are TGTGCCATTCGATCTACCTACAATGAGCAGTTCTTC. Encoded protein: CAIRSTYNEQFF. Variable domain in full (rest from reference TRBV28 and TRBJ2-1): DVKVTQSSRYLVKRTGEKVFLECVQDMDHENMFWYRQDPGLGLRLIYFSYDVKMKEKGDIPEGYSVSREKKERFSLILESASTNQTSMYLCAIRSTYNEQFFGPGTRLTVL.

This chain uses TRBV7-9 with TRBJ2-7; 10 bases fit TRBD1. The trim removed 5 bases at V and 5 bases at J, leaving 9 bases unmatched. In germline, CDR1 is SEHNR, CDR2 FQNEAQ (reference sequence). The CDR3 totals 15 residues. CDR3 sequence: CASSGQGQGWDEQYF. In DNA form, the CDR3 reads TGTGCCAGCAGCGGGCAGGGACAGGGGTGGGACGAGCAGTACTTC.

The chain uses TRBV4-3 and TRBJ2-5; D is uncertain. Germline V gene data show CDR1 as LGHNA and CDR2 as YSLEER. The CDR3 is 15 residues long. Between the trimmed V and J ends, which lost 0 bases and 1 base, there was a span of 9 bases. Here the CDR3 reads CASSQDFEVQETQYF. The CDR3, as DNA: TGCGCCAGCAGCCAAGATTTCGAGGTCCAAGAGACCCAGTACTTC.

The rearrangement joins TRBV7-8 to TRBJ2-2; 9 bases align to TRBD2. The ends lost 2 bases at V and 6 bases at J; junction bases unmatched: 13. The CDR3 has 18 amino acids. CDR1 is SGHVS, CDR2 FQNEAQ, per germline. Here the CDR3 reads CASSLIGVAGEGAGELFF. In nucleotides, the CDR3 is TGTGCCAGCAGCTTAATCGGCGTAGCGGGAGAGGGGGCCGGGGAGCTGTTTTTT.

The genes are TRBV10-1 and TRBJ2-3; 7 bases are shared with TRBD1. After removal of 1 base from V and 1 base from J, the junction contained 5 bases not matched to a gene. The length of the CDR3 is 16 residues. CDR1 is WNHNN, CDR2 SYGVQD, per germline (reference sequence). CDR3 residues: CASSEYRDRRTDTQYF. The CDR3 bases are TGCGCCAGCAGTGAGTACAGGGACAGACGCACAGATACGCAGTATTTT.

V is TRBV28 and J is TRBJ2-7; the D is unclear. V was pared by 4 bases and J by 7 bases, with 11 bases between. The germline V gene has CDR1 MDHEN and CDR2 SYDVKM. This CDR3 is built from 12 residues. The CDR3 DNA follows: TGTGCCAGCAGTTCCGGGTGGTGGGAGCAGTACTTC. Its translation is CASSSGWWEQYF. Full variable domain (rest looked up from reference TRBV28 and TRBJ2-7): DVKVTQSSRYLVKRTGEKVFLECVQDMDHENMFWYRQDPGLGLRLIYFSYDVKMKEKGDIPEGYSVSREKKERFSLILESASTNQTSMYLCASSSGWWEQYFGPGTRLTVT.

This clone is a singleton in its sample. V gene TRBV19 combines with J gene TRBJ2-7, with 8 bases aligning to TRBD2. CDR3 length equals 15 residues. With 5 bases clipped from V and 0 bases from J, the junction kept 6 bases outside the gene matches. CDR1 and CDR2 from the germline V gene are LNHDA and SQIVND (reference sequence). The CDR3 DNA reads TGTGCCAGTAGTCTGGGGGGACTAGGCTCCTACGAGCAGTACTTC. Amino acids: CASSLGGLGSYEQYF.

The rearrangement uses TRBV11-2 and TRBJ2-7; 7 nucleotides align to TRBD1. The CDR3 length is 15 residues. The junction had 7 bases not matched to a gene; V was cut back by 4 bases and J by 1 base. Germline V lookup: CDR1 SGHAT, CDR2 FQNNGV. Written as DNA, the CDR3 is TGTGCCAGCAGCTCCTCCGGGACAGTGTCCTACGAGCAGTACTTC. Translating it yields CASSSSGTVSYEQYF. Variable domain in full (rest from reference TRBV11-2 and TRBJ2-7): EAGVAQSPRYKIIEKRQSVAFWCNPISGHATLYWYQQILGQGPKLLIQFQNNGVVDDSQLPKDRFSAERLKGVDSTLKIQPAKLEDSAVYLCASSSSGTVSYEQYFGPGTRLTVT.

The rearrangement links TRBV10-3 to TRBJ2-6, with 8 bases identical to TRBD1. This CDR3 has 15 residues. The trim removed 8 bases at V and 4 bases at J, leaving 7 bases unmatched. Germline V gene data show CDR1 as ENHRY and CDR2 as SYGVKD. The CDR3 nucleotides read TGTGCCATCCAGGGACAGGTGACGGGGGCCAACGTCCTGACTTTC. Translating gives CAIQGQVTGANVLTF.

The chain couples TRBV7-9 to TRBJ1-2; D is unclear. Germline-derived CDR1 and CDR2 are SEHNR and FQNEAQ (reference sequence). V was cut by 6 bases and J by 5 bases, with 10 bases left in between. CDR3 length equals 12 residues. The CDR3 protein is CASRTEAYGYTF. CDR3 DNA: TGTGCCAGCAGGACCGAGGCATATGGCTACACCTTC.

This chain uses TRBV6-5 with TRBJ1-1, with a possible D match to TRBD1 (5 bases). The ends were cut back, 5 bases at V and 4 bases at J, with 17 bases in the middle. CDR3 size: 15 residues. CDR1 is MNHEY, CDR2 SVGAGI, per germline. CDR3 coding DNA: TGTGCCAGCAGTCCTTCGTCCCGGGGGGGCACTGAAGCTTTCTTT. It encodes CASSPSSRGGTEAFF.

The V and J genes are TRBV30 and TRBJ2-5; a possible D gene is TRBD2 (6 bases). The germline V gene has CDR1 GTSNPN and CDR2 SVGIG (reference sequence). This CDR3 region has 14 residues. V was cut by 2 bases and J by 4 bases, with 14 bases left in between. The CDR3 reads CAWSPDWGVETQYF. The DNA for the CDR3 is TGTGCCTGGAGTCCCGATTGGGGGGTAGAGACCCAGTACTTC.

This chain connects TRBV9 to TRBJ2-3; perhaps TRBD2 as D (7 bases). Germline V gives CDR1 SGDLS, CDR2 YYNGEE. The CDR3 has 15 amino acids. V was trimmed by 3 bases and J by 4 bases, leaving 15 bases between them. CDR3 residues: CASSALPGGPDTQYF. The CDR3 DNA is TGTGCCAGCAGCGCTCTCCCGGGGGGCCCAGATACGCAGTATTTT.

V is TRBV2 and J is TRBJ2-4; D unclear. The CDR3 is 16 amino acids. V was trimmed by 1 base and J by 2 bases, leaving 12 bases between them. Germline V gives CDR1 SNHLY, CDR2 FYNNEI. The chain's CDR3 is CASSEVPWSTKNIQYF. CDR3 in DNA: TGTGCCAGCAGTGAAGTACCTTGGAGTACCAAAAACATTCAGTACTTC. Looking up the rest from reference TRBV2 and TRBJ2-4 gives the full variable domain: EPEVTQTPSHQVTQMGQEVILRCVPISNHLYFYWYRQILGQKVEFLVSFYNNEISEKSEIFDDQFSVERPDGSNFTLKIRSTKLEDSAMYFCASSEVPWSTKNIQYFGAGTRLSVL.